This TCR beta chain originates from a study of blood T cells in healthy people across ages. The CDR3 is 14 amino acids. Trimming took off 0 bases at V and 1 base at J, with 8 bases between the two ends. CDR1 is DFQATT and CDR2 is SNEGSKA in the germline V gene (reference sequence). Then a second PCR, running roughly 7 to 12 cycles, was carried out with a sample-barcoded 5' primer and a J-beta primer mix. One entry per CDR3 protein results from TCRdb running MiXCR on the 5' RACE reads. This sample carries around 1.5 million distinct CDR3 sequences, approximately 60% of them seen once, and the ten largest clones take over 5.5%.

The specimen was blood. This TCR derives from a man between 18 and 35 years old in good health. The J gene is TRBJ2-3, the V gene TRBV20-1; D not certain. The DNA of the CDR3 is TGCAGTGCTAGAGATTGGAGAGGCACAGATACGCAGTATTTT. It specifies CSARDWRGTDTQYF.